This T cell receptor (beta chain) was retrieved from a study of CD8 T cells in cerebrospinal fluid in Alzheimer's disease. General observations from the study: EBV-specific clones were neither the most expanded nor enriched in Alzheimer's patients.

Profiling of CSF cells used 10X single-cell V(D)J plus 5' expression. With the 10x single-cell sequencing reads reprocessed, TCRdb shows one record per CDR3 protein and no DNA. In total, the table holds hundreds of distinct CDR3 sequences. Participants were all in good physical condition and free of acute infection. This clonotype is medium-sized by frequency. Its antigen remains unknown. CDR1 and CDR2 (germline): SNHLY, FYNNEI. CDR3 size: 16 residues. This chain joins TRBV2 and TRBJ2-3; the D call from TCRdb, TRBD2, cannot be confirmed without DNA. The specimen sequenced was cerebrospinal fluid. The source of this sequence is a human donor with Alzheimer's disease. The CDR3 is CASSGGSGGPTDTQYF.